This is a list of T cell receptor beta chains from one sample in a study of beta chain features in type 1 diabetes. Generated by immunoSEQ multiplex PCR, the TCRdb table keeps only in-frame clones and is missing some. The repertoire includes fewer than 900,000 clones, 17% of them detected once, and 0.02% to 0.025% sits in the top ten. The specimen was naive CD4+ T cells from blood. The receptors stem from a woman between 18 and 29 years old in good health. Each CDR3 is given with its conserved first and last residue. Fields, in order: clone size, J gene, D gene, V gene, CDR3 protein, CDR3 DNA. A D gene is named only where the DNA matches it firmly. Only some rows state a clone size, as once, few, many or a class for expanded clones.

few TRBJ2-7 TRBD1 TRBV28 CASSTGGYPYEQYF TGTGCCAGCAGTACAGGGGGCTACCCCTACGAGCAGTACTTC
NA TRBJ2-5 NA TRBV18 CASSPGTQETQYF TGTGCCAGCTCACCAGGAACTCAAGAGACCCAGTACTTC
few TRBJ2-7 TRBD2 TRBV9 CASSATTSGSNEQYF TGTGCCAGCAGCGCAACTACTAGCGGGAGTAACGAGCAGTACTTC
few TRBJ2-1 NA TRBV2 CASRRETAPREFF TGTGCCAGCAGGAGGGAGACAGCCCCTAGGGAGTTCTTC
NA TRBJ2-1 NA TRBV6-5 CASSNDGAYNEQFF TGTGCCAGCAGTAACGACGGTGCCTACAATGAGCAGTTCTTC
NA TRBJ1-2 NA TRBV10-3 CAIAETGVNYGYTF TGTGCCATCGCCGAGACAGGCGTCAACTATGGCTACACCTTC
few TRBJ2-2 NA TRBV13 CASSLAWDANTGELFF TGTGCCAGCAGCTTAGCTTGGGACGCGAACACCGGGGAGCTGTTTTTT
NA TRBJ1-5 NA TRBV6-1 CASNMEHQPQHF TGTGCCAGCAACATGGAGCATCAGCCCCAGCATTTT
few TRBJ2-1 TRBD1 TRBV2 CASSEEPGQGASVRFF TGTGCCAGCAGTGAAGAGCCGGGACAGGGGGCTTCGGTACGGTTCTTC
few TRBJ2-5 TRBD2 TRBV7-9 CASSLARASGKETQYF TGTGCCAGCAGCTTAGCGCGGGCTAGCGGGAAAGAGACCCAGTACTTC
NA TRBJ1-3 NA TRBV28 CASSLPRRPPGLLNTIYF TGTGCCAGCAGCCTTCCACGGAGGCCACCAGGGCTGTTAAACACCATATATTTT
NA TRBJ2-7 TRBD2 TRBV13 CASSYGLAGDLEQYF TGTGCCAGCAGCTACGGACTAGCGGGAGATCTCGAGCAGTACTTC
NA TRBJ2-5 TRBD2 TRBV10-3 CAISESREGETQYF TGTGCCATCAGTGAGTCGAGGGAGGGGGAGACCCAGTACTTC
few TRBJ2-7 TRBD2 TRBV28 CASSRGLASEQYF TGTGCCAGCAGCCGGGGACTAGCGTCCGAGCAGTACTTC
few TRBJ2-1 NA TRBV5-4 CASSQVFQGQFF TGCGCCAGCAGCCAAGTTTTCCAGGGACAGTTCTTC
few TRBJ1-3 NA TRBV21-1 CASSPTRTGLGNTIYF TGTGCCAGCAGTCCCACTAGGACAGGGTTGGGAAACACCATATATTTT
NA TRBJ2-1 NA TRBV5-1 CASSLPKTLPYNEQFF TGCGCCAGCAGCTTGCCGAAGACGTTGCCCTACAATGAGCAGTTCTTC
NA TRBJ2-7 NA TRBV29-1 CSVGGSSSSYEQYF TGCAGCGTTGGGGGGTCAAGTAGCTCCTACGAGCAGTACTTC
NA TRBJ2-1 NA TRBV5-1 CASSLAGYEQFF TGCGCCAGCAGCTTGGCAGGGTATGAGCAGTTCTTC
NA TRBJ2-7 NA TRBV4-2 CASSPYAGQFSYEQYF TGTGCCAGCAGCCCGTATGCGGGACAGTTCTCCTACGAGCAGTACTTC
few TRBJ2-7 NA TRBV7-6 CASSLGRLGNYEQYF TGTGCCAGCAGCTTAGGGCGACTCGGGAACTACGAGCAGTACTTC
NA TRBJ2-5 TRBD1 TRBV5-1 CASRLDRSGETQYF TGCGCCAGCAGGTTGGACAGGTCAGGAGAGACCCAGTACTTC
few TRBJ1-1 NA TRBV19 CASYLRAANTEAFF TGTGCCAGCTATCTCAGGGCCGCGAACACTGAAGCTTTCTTT
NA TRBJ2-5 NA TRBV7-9 CASSFGGWETQYF TGTGCCAGCAGCTTCGGGGGATGGGAGACCCAGTACTTC
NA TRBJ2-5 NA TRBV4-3 CASSHNGQWETQYF TGCGCCAGCAGCCACAACGGACAGTGGGAGACCCAGTACTTC
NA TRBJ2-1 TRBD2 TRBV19 CASRSIYGLAGVNEQFF TGTGCCAGTAGGTCGATCTATGGACTAGCGGGCGTCAATGAGCAGTTCTTC
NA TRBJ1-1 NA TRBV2 CASRGNGGSTEAFF TGTGCCAGCAGGGGCAACGGGGGGAGCACTGAAGCTTTCTTT
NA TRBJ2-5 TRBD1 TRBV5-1 CASSLGQGSQETQYF TGCGCCAGCAGCTTGGGACAGGGGAGCCAAGAGACCCAGTACTTC
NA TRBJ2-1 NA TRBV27 CASNPLRVSYNEQFF TGTGCCAGCAATCCCTTGCGGGTGTCCTACAATGAGCAGTTCTTC
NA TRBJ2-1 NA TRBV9 CASSLTDGLSYNEQFF TGTGCCAGCAGCTTAACCGACGGACTAAGCTACAATGAGCAGTTCTTC
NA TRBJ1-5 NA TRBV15 CATSRDGQPQHF TGTGCCACCAGCAGAGATGGACAGCCCCAGCATTTT
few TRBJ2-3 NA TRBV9 CASSVADYRTDTQYF TGTGCCAGCAGCGTCGCGGACTACCGCACAGATACGCAGTATTTT
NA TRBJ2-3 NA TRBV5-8 CASTVSGQSTDTQYF TGTGCCAGCACCGTGTCCGGACAGTCCACAGATACGCAGTATTTT
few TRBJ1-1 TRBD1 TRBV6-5 CASSYSGRHRGTEAFF TGTGCCAGCAGTTACTCGGGACGACACAGGGGGACTGAAGCTTTCTTT
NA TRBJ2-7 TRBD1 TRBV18 CASSPWDRVYEQYF TGTGCCAGCTCACCTTGGGACAGGGTCTACGAGCAGTACTTC
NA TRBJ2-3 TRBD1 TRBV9 CASSQVTGGVTDTQYF TGTGCCAGCAGTCAAGTGACAGGGGGTGTCACAGATACGCAGTATTTT
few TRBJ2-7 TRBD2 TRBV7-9 CASSQVGGTSGFSYEQYF TGTGCCAGCAGCCAAGTAGGAGGAACTAGCGGCTTCTCCTACGAGCAGTACTTC
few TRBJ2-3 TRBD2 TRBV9 CASSSLAGGPNTQYF TGTGCCAGCAGCTCCTTAGCGGGAGGACCCAATACGCAGTATTTT
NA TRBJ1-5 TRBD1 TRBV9 CASSVGRGNQPQHF TGTGCCAGCAGCGTAGGCAGGGGGAATCAGCCCCAGCATTTT
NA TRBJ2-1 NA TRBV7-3 CASRPRIIRSEQFF TGTGCCAGCAGACCCCGTATTATACGAAGTGAGCAGTTCTTC
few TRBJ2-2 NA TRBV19 CASSKGGRTGELFF TGTGCCAGTAGTAAAGGGGGACGCACCGGGGAGCTGTTTTTT
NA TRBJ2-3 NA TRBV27 CASSSLGTDTQYF TGTGCCAGCAGTTCATTAGGAACGGATACGCAGTATTTT
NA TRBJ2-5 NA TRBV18 CASSGETQYF TGTGCCAGCTCCGGCGAGACCCAGTACTTC
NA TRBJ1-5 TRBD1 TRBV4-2 CASSPGQGEQPQHF TGTGCCAGCAGCCCGGGACAGGGTGAGCAGCCCCAGCATTTT
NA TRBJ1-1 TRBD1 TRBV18 CASSRTGVNTEAFF TGTGCCAGCTCACGGACAGGGGTCAACACTGAAGCTTTCTTT
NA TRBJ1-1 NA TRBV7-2 CASSLLGVNTEAFF TGTGCCAGCAGCTTACTGGGGGTGAACACTGAAGCTTTCTTT
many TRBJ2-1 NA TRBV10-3 CAITGDSGIREQFF TGTGCCATCACCGGGGACTCCGGAATTCGAGAGCAGTTCTTC